A selection of T cell receptor beta chains follows, all from one sample in a study of blood T cell repertoires in COVID-19. Sequenced by immunoSEQ multiplex PCR; TCRdb stores in-frame clones only, minus some. The repertoire holds about 100,000 clones, roughly 90% seen once, with approximately 7.3% in the top ten. The sample consisted of peripheral blood. The receptors originated from a man younger than 40 in a cohort sampled during active COVID-19. Both conserved end residues are trimmed from each CDR3. A D gene is named only where the DNA matches it firmly.

J	V	D	CDR3
TRBJ2-5	TRBV5-1	NA	ASSLVPEQETQY
TRBJ2-7	TRBV7-2	TRBD1	ASSQGTGGSYEQY
TRBJ2-5	TRBV3-1/TRBV3-2	NA	ASSPHGGRSQETQY
TRBJ2-1	TRBV5-1	NA	ASSLARGARLGSLPNEQF
TRBJ2-1	TRBV4-3	TRBD1	ASSQSWTGGYNEQF
TRBJ1-1	TRBV28	TRBD1	ASSIRGLAF
TRBJ1-2	TRBV6-5	NA	ASSPFGAAYGYT
TRBJ2-7	TRBV3-1/TRBV3-2	NA	ASSSPGYEQY
TRBJ2-3	TRBV5-6	TRBD2	ASSFFSGGASDTQY
TRBJ1-1	TRBV28	TRBD1	ASSSTGTDGEAF
TRBJ1-1	TRBV19	NA	ASSITGDTEAF
TRBJ2-6	TRBV2	NA	ASSELGDSGANVLT
TRBJ1-1	TRBV11-2	TRBD1	ASSLDSTGTGHTEAF
TRBJ1-3	TRBV7-9	NA	ASSLAPGNRNTIY
TRBJ2-1	TRBV6-6	TRBD1	ATRRPRTGENNEQF
TRBJ2-7	TRBV7-2	NA	ASSPISSSYEQY
TRBJ1-2	TRBV5-5	TRBD1	ASSPTGADLFGYT
TRBJ2-3	TRBV11-2	TRBD2	ASSLLFGGYTDTQY